This TCR beta chain originates from a study of cytomegalovirus exposure and HLA in healthy donors. Germline V lookup: CDR1 SEHNR, CDR2 FQNEAQ (reference sequence). The length of the CDR3 is 15 residues. Concerning this clone: A junction boundary mismatches the germline segment, possibly from a read error.

Primers: 60 Vbeta forward and 13 Jbeta reverse. Measured with immunoSEQ multiplex PCR; TCRdb has only the in-frame clones, and not every one. The sample records approximately 180,000 clones, about 76% being singletons. Input material: PBMCs. The chain recombines TRBV7-9 with TRBJ1-4, with 7 positions matching TRBD1. The receptor's source is a woman aged 45-65 years in good health and CMV-seronegative. The CDR3 DNA reads as TGTTCCAGCAGCTTAACGGGACAGCTTCGGGAAAAACTGTTTTTT. It codes for CSSSLTGQLREKLFF.